A single sample gave rise to the 24 T cell receptor beta chains below, sequenced in a study of blood T cell repertoires in COVID-19. TCRdb's copy holds only in-frame clones and misses some; the assay was immunoSEQ multiplex PCR. The sample gives about 190,000 clones, 80% of which show up once; roughly 6.4% is in the top ten. Material for sequencing was peripheral blood. The receptors stem from a man aged 55 to 69 with acute or convalescent COVID-19.

The V gene is TRBV9, the J gene TRBJ2-7; TRBD2 matches 8 bases. CDR3 length: 13 residues. Losses at the gene ends were 6 bases for V and 6 bases for J; bases not matched to a gene: 8. The germline gives CDR1 SGDLS, CDR2 YYNGEE. CDR3 bases: TGTGCCAGCACTGGGCTAGCGGGTGGCGAGCAGTACTTC. It encodes CASTGLAGGEQYF.

This clone is a singleton in its sample. V and J are TRBV5-1 and TRBJ2-1; D might be TRBD2 (5 bases). Trimming stripped 2 bases from V and 5 bases from J, with 20 bases between. Germline V CDR1 and CDR2: SGHRS, YFSETQ. This CDR3 is 17 amino acids long. CDR3 sequence reads: CASSFPNSVLLDNEQFF. CDR3 DNA sequence: TGCGCCAGCAGCTTCCCGAATAGCGTTCTACTGGACAATGAGCAGTTCTTC.

This sequence joins TRBV10-3 and TRBJ2-1, with 7 bases that match TRBD2. CDR1 and CDR2 from the germline V gene are ENHRY and SYGVKD. The length of the CDR3 is 17 residues. J lost 0 bases, V lost 6 bases, and 11 bases had no gene match. DNA for the CDR3: TGTGCCATCAGCTCAACTAGCGAGACTCACTCCTACAATGAGCAGTTCTTC. Translating it yields CAISSTSETHSYNEQFF.

The chain carries TRBV6-6 and TRBJ1-2, with D hard to call. Looked up from germline, CDR1 is MNHNY and CDR2 is SVGAGI (reference sequence). V was trimmed by 3 bases and J by 1 base, leaving 9 bases between them. This CDR3 is built from 14 residues. The CDR3 protein is CASSYAGFNYGYTF. For the CDR3, the DNA is TGTGCCAGCAGTTATGCGGGGTTTAACTATGGCTACACCTTC.

The V gene is TRBV6-6, the J gene TRBJ2-1; 13 positions match TRBD2. Germline lookup yields CDR1 MNHNY and CDR2 SVGAGI (reference sequence). The CDR3 sequence is 18 residues long. Trimming at V came to 5 bases and at J to 7 bases, leaving 14 bases not matched to a gene. CDR3 loop: CASSRRTSGRRGGNEQFF. CDR3 nucleotide sequence: TGTGCCAGCAGTCGGAGGACTAGCGGGAGAAGGGGAGGGAATGAGCAGTTCTTC.

This chain links TRBV3-1 (or the pseudogene TRBV3-2) with TRBJ1-1; the D is unclear. The length of the CDR3 is 15 residues. Germline values: CDR1 LGHDT, CDR2 YNNKEL (reference sequence). The ends were cut back, 1 base at V and 1 base at J, with 10 bases in the middle. Written as DNA, the CDR3 is TGTGCCAGCAGCCAAGTGGGCGCTCGGAACACTGAAGCTTTCTTT. It is translated as CASSQVGARNTEAFF.

This CDR3 reads CASKREPNEKLFF. DNA for the CDR3: TGTGCCAGCAAGAGGGAACCGAATGAAAAACTGTTTTTT. The chain has TRBV2 and TRBJ1-4; the D is unclear. The CDR3 length is 13 residues. V was trimmed by 7 bases and J by 5 bases, leaving 11 bases between them. CDR1 is SNHLY and CDR2 is FYNNEI in the germline V gene.

In DNA form, the CDR3 reads TGTGCCAGCAGTTCTCGGGGGGAGGTCCCGCAGTTCTTC. It encodes CASSSRGEVPQFF. The genes are TRBV6-2 or TRBV6-3 and TRBJ2-1, with 7 bases fitting TRBD2. The CDR3 loop spans 13 amino acids. The V gene's germline CDR1 is MNHEY and CDR2 SVGEGT. Unmatched junction bases numbered 9, after V lost 4 bases and J lost 12 bases.

The genes are TRBV24-1 and TRBJ1-3; D perhaps matches TRBD1 (5 bases). From germline, CDR1 is KGHDR and CDR2 SFDVKD. V lost 4 bases, J lost 1 base, and 10 bases lay in between. This CDR3 has 15 residues. CDR3 sequence reads: CATSDPTESGNTIYF. CDR3 coding DNA: TGTGCCACCAGTGACCCGACAGAGTCTGGAAACACCATATATTTT.

The V call is TRBV24-1, the J call TRBJ1-1; 10 bases agree with TRBD1. The CDR3 is made up of 15 amino acids. J gave up 6 bases and V 7 bases, and 10 bases lay outside the gene matches. The germline CDR1 and CDR2 sequences are KGHDR and SFDVKD. CDR3 protein: CATRSGTGEGAEAFF. The CDR3 DNA follows: TGTGCCACCAGATCCGGGACAGGGGAAGGGGCTGAAGCTTTCTTT.

Only one count was recorded for this clone. The chain combines TRBV10-1 with TRBJ1-6; 11 nucleotides align to TRBD1. From germline, CDR1 is WNHNN and CDR2 SYGVQD (reference sequence). V shed 10 bases and J 5 bases; nucleotides not matched to a gene: 4. This CDR3 spans 14 amino acids. The CDR3 sequence is CATGTGGNNSPLHF. The CDR3 DNA is TGCGCCACCGGGACAGGGGGAAATAATTCACCCCTCCACTTT.

This clone was detected once. The gene calls are TRBV7-9 and TRBJ1-5, with D unresolved. This CDR3 spans 15 amino acids. The germline V gene has CDR1 SEHNR and CDR2 FQNEAQ (reference sequence). Between the trimmed V and J ends, which lost 3 bases and 1 base, there was a span of 10 bases. The CDR3 reads CASSFPGSSNQPQHF. The CDR3 bases are TGTGCCAGCAGCTTTCCCGGGAGCAGCAATCAGCCCCAGCATTTT.

V and J are TRBV19 and TRBJ2-2; perhaps TRBD2 as D (5 bases). Germline V gene sequence: CDR1 LNHDA, CDR2 SQIVND (reference sequence). V lost 3 bases to trimming and J lost 4 bases, with 12 bases between them. The CDR3 is 15 residues long. DNA for the CDR3: TGTGCCAGTAGTATCGGGGTCCGATCCACCGGGGAGCTGTTTTTT. This encodes CASSIGVRSTGELFF. Full variable domain (rest looked up from reference TRBV19 and TRBJ2-2): DGGITQSPKYLFRKEGQNVTLSCEQNLNHDAMYWYRQDPGQGLRLIYYSQIVNDFQKGDIAEGYSVSREKKESFPLTVTSAQKNPTAFYLCASSIGVRSTGELFFGEGSRLTVL.

This clone is a singleton in its sample. The same CDR3 is also encoded by other DNA sequences in this sample. The chain carries TRBV2 and TRBJ2-1; D is ambiguous. This CDR3 has 14 amino acids. V shed 4 bases and J shed 1 base, with 8 bases lying between them. Germline lookup yields CDR1 SNHLY and CDR2 FYNNEI. For the CDR3, the DNA is TGTGCCAGCAGTGGACTGGCTTCCTACAATGAGCAGTTCTTC. Its translation is CASSGLASYNEQFF.

The rearrangement uses TRBV6-5 and TRBJ2-1; TRBD2 agrees at 13 bases. CDR3 length: 14 amino acids. J lost 8 bases, V lost 6 bases, and 4 bases had no gene match. The V gene's germline CDR1 is MNHEY and CDR2 SVGAGI. CDR3 loop: CASRGLAGEDEQFF. The CDR3 DNA is TGTGCCAGCAGAGGACTAGCGGGAGAGGATGAGCAGTTCTTC.

The chain carries TRBV18 and TRBJ1-5, with 9 bases aligning to TRBD1. Germline V lookup: CDR1 KGHSH, CDR2 LQKENI. V shed 2 bases and J 1 base; nucleotides not matched to a gene: 3. CDR3 length: 16 residues. The CDR3 protein is CASSPTTGGSNQPQHF. The CDR3 DNA sequence: TGTGCCAGCTCACCAACGACAGGGGGAAGCAATCAGCCCCAGCATTTT.

Only one count was recorded for this clone. The genes are TRBV6-5 and TRBJ1-4; D gene unclear. Per the germline V gene, CDR1 is MNHEY and CDR2 is SVGAGI. The CDR3 loop spans 11 amino acids. Trimming removed 8 bases from V and 8 bases from J, with 9 bases in between. CDR3: CASQTEEKLFF. The CDR3 nucleotides are TGTGCCAGCCAAACGGAGGAAAAACTGTTTTTT.

The chain recombines TRBV3-1 (or the pseudogene TRBV3-2) with TRBJ2-7; 7 nucleotides agree with TRBD1. Germline CDR1 and CDR2: LGHDT and YNNKEL (reference sequence). This CDR3 has 16 residues. V gave up 4 bases and J gave up 3 bases; unmatched junction bases: 12. The CDR3 loop is CASSLNRQGQFYEQYF. In nucleotides, the CDR3 is TGTGCCAGCAGCCTCAATAGACAGGGTCAATTCTACGAGCAGTACTTC.

This chain joins TRBV19 and TRBJ2-4; D perhaps matches TRBD1 (7 bases). V lost 5 bases and J 5 bases, leaving 22 bases between the germline ends. Germline CDR1 and CDR2: LNHDA and SQIVND (reference sequence). The CDR3 is 17 residues long. The CDR3 region is CASSRRRAGGEENIQYF. DNA for the CDR3: TGTGCCAGTAGTCGCCGGAGGGCAGGGGGTGAGGAAAACATTCAGTACTTC.

This rearrangement joins TRBV19 to TRBJ2-7; D is perhaps TRBD2 (6 bases). V gave up 5 bases and J gave up 0 bases, with 20 bases separating them. The CDR3 contains 17 residues. From germline, CDR1 is LNHDA and CDR2 SQIVND (reference sequence). The CDR3 nucleotides read TGTGCCAGTAGTCCACCTCGAGCTAGCGCCTTCTCCTACGAGCAGTACTTC. Translating it yields CASSPPRASAFSYEQYF. Together with reference TRBV19 and TRBJ2-7, the CDR3 gives the full variable domain: DGGITQSPKYLFRKEGQNVTLSCEQNLNHDAMYWYRQDPGQGLRLIYYSQIVNDFQKGDIAEGYSVSREKKESFPLTVTSAQKNPTAFYLCASSPPRASAFSYEQYFGPGTRLTVT.

The chain employs TRBV6-6 and TRBJ2-6, with TRBD1 as a possible D gene (5 bases). The V end lost 0 bases, the J end lost 3 bases, and 9 bases lay between the germline ends. Germline loops: CDR1 MNHNY, CDR2 SVGAGI (reference sequence). The CDR3 consists of 16 residues. In nucleotides, the CDR3 is TGTGCCAGCAGTTACTCAGCAGGGTTTGGGGCCAACGTCCTGACTTTC. It yields the protein CASSYSAGFGANVLTF.

The chain employs TRBV12-5 and TRBJ2-2, with 10 bases that match TRBD1. The CDR3 spans 16 residues. V lost 4 bases and J lost 6; bases outside the gene matches: 8. Germline-derived CDR1 and CDR2 are LGHNT and FRNRAP. The CDR3 coding sequence is TGTGCTAGTGGTTCTCTTCGGACAGGGGGGGCCGGGGAGCTGTTTTTT. Its protein is CASGSLRTGGAGELFF.

V gene TRBV12-2 combines with J gene TRBJ1-1; TRBD1, the table's D call, lacks a check against the DNA. TRBV12-2 is described as a pseudogene. The CDR3 is made up of 15 amino acids. DNA of the CDR3: TGTGCAAGTCGCTTGGGACAGGGGAAGAACACTGAAGCTTTCTTT. Translated, it gives CASRLGQGKNTEAFF.

The chain joins TRBV6-5 to TRBJ2-1; 8 bases map to TRBD2. CDR3 length equals 15 residues. Germline V CDR1 and CDR2: MNHEY, SVGAGI. Germline trimming cut 6 bases from V and 9 bases from J; bases unmatched to any gene: 13. CDR3 sequence: CASRTASGSSIEQFF. As DNA, the CDR3 is TGTGCCAGCAGGACCGCCAGCGGGAGTAGTATTGAGCAGTTCTTC.